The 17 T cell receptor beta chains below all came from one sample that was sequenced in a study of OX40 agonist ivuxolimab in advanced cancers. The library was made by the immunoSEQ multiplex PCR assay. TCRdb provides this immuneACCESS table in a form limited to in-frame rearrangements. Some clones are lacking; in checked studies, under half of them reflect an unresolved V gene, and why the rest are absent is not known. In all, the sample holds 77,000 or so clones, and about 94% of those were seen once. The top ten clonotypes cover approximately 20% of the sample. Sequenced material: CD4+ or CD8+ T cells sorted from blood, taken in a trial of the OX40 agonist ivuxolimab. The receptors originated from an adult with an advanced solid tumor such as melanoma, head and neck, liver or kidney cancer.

CDR3 DNA: TGTGCCACCAGCAGAGACATACCAGATACGCAGTATTTT. Translation: CATSRDIPDTQYF. The gene calls are TRBV15 and TRBJ2-3; D unresolved. CDR3 length equals 13 residues. Germline assignment: CDR1 LNHNV and CDR2 YYDKDF (reference sequence). V lost 0 bases and J 4 bases, leaving 5 bases between the germline ends.

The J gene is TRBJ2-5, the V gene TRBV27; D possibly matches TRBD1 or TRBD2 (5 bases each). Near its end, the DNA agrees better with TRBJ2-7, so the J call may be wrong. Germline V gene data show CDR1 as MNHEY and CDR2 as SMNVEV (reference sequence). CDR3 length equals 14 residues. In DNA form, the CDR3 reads TGTGCCAGCAGTTTAGCAGGGAGCTCCTACGAGCAGTACTTC. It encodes CASSLAGSSYEQYF.

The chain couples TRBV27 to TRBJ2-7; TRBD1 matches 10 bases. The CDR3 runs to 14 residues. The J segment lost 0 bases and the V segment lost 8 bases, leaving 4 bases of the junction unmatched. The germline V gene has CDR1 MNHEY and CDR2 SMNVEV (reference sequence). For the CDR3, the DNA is TGTGCCAGCTCCTGGACAGGGGGCTCCTACGAGCAGTACTTC. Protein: CASSWTGGSYEQYF.

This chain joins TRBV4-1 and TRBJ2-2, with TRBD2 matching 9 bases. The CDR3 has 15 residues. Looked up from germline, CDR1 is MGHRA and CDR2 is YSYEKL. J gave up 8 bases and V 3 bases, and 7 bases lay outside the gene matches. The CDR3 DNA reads TGCGCCAGCAGCCATTCCCTAGCGGGGCAAGGGGAGCTGTTTTTT. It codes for CASSHSLAGQGELFF.

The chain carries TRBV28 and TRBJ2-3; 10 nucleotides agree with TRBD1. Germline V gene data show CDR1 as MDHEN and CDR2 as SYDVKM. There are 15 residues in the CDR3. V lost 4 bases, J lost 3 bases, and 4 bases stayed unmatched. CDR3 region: CASSSRDRGTDTQYF. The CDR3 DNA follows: TGTGCCAGCAGTTCCCGGGACAGGGGAACAGATACGCAGTATTTT.

CDR3 nucleotides: TGTGCCAGCAGTTTGACAGCTACTGAGGACACCATATATTTT. Translation gives CASSLTATEDTIYF. This chain joins TRBV28 and TRBJ1-3; possibly TRBD1 for D (5 bases). Germline V gene lookup returns CDR1 MDHEN and CDR2 SYDVKM. V was shortened by 3 bases and J by 8 bases, with 14 bases between the two germline ends. This CDR3 has 14 residues.

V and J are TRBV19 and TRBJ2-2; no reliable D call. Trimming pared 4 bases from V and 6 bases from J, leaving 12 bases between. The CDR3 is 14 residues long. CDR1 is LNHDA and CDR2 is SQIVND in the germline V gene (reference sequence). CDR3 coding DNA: TGTGCCAGTAGTAAGGACGGCCACCCCGGGGAGCTGTTTTTT. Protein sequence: CASSKDGHPGELFF.

CDR3 loop: CASSFGSHGYEQYF. CDR3 nucleotide sequence: TGTGCCAGCAGCTTCGGATCTCACGGCTACGAGCAGTACTTC. The chain recombines TRBV7-6 with TRBJ2-5; D is uncertain. Judging by the DNA end, TRBJ2-7 fits better; the J call may be wrong. Germline loops: CDR1 SGHVS, CDR2 FNYEAQ. CDR3 size: 14 residues.

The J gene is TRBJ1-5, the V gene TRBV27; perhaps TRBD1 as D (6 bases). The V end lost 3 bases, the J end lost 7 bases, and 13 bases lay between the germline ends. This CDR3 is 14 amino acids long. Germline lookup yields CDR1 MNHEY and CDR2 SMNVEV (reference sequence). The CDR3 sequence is CASSFSTGRQPQHF. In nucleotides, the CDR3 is TGTGCCAGCAGTTTTTCCACAGGGAGGCAGCCCCAGCATTTT.

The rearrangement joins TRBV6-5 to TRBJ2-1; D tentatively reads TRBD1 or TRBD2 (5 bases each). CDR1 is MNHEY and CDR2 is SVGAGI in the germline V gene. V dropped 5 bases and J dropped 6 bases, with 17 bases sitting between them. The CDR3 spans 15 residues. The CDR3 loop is CASSAGARAGNEQFF. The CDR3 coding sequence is TGTGCCAGCAGTGCCGGGGCAAGGGCCGGCAATGAGCAGTTCTTC.

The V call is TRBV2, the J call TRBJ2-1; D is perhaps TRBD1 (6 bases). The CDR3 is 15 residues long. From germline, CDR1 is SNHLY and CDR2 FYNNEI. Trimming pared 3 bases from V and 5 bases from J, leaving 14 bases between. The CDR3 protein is CASSEVQGQHNEQFF. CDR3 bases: TGTGCCAGCAGTGAGGTACAAGGACAGCACAATGAGCAGTTCTTC.

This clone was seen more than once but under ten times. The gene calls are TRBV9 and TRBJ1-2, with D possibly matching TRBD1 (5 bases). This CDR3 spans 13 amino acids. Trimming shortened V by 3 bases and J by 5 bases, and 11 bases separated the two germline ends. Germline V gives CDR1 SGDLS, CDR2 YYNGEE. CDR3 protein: CASSGDLGYGYTF. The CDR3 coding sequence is TGTGCCAGCAGCGGGGACTTGGGGTATGGCTACACCTTC.

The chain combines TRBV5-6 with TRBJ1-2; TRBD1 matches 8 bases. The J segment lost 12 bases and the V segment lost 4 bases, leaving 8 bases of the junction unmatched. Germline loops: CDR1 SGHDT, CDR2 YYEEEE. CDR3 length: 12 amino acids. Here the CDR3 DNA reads TGTGCCAGCAGCATGAGGACAGGGTACGACACCTTC. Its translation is CASSMRTGYDTF.

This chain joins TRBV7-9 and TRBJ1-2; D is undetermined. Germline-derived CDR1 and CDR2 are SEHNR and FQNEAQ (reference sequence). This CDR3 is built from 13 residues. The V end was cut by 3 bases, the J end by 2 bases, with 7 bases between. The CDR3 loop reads CASSFAVNYGYTF. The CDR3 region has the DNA TGTGCCAGCAGCTTTGCAGTAAACTATGGCTACACCTTC.

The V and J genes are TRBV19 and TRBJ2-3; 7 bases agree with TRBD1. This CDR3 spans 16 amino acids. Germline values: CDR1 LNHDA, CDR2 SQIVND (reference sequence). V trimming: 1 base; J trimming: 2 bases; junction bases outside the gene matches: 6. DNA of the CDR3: TGTGCCAGTAGTATAGGTGGCAGGGGGTACACAGATACGCAGTATTTT. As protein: CASSIGGRGYTDTQYF.

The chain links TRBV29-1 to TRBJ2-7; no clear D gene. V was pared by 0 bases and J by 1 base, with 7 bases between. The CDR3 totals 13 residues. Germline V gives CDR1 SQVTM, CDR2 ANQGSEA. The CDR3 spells CSVEDGGSYEQYF. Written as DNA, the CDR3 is TGCAGCGTTGAAGATGGCGGATCCTACGAGCAGTACTTC.

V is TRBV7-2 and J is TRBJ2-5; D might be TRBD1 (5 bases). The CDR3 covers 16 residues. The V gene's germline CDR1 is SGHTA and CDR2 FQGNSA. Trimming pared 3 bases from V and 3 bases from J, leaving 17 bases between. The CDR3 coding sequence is TGTGCCAGCAGCTTTAAAAGTGGCAGGGCAAAAGAGACCCAGTACTTC. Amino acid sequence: CASSFKSGRAKETQYF.